This record covers a single T cell receptor beta chain. The antigen remains undetermined. Produced via immunoSEQ multiplex PCR; TCRdb's table is partial and in-frame only. The repertoire holds about 240,000 clones, more than 75% seen once, with over 0.95% in the top ten. This CDR3 spans 14 amino acids. V lost 2 bases to trimming and J lost 1 base, with 8 bases between them. The V gene's germline CDR1 is SEHNR and CDR2 FQNEAQ (reference sequence). This record comes from a study of cytomegalovirus exposure and HLA in healthy donors. Notes on the study in general: The study put under 200 TCR beta chains on its list as cytomegalovirus-associated. According to a subsequent analysis, TCR clusters identified in the first cohort showed a tendency to co-occur across the approximately 110 validation repertoires. In vitro checks showed that a few CMV-associated chains really do target CMV antigens.

It was the 120-subject validation cohort, separate from the approximately 700-subject first cohort, to which the donors belonged. The chain employs TRBV7-9 and TRBJ1-1; weak D call: TRBD1 (6 bases). The sample was PBMCs. The receptor was derived from a woman between 25 and 40 years old in good health and CMV-seropositive. This CDR3 reads CASSLLGANTEAFF. The CDR3, as DNA: TGTGCCAGCAGCTTACTGGGGGCGAACACTGAAGCTTTCTTT. Using reference TRBV7-9 and TRBJ1-1 for the parts outside the CDR3, the full variable domain is DTGVSQNPRHKITKRGQNVTFRCDPISEHNRLYWYRQTLGQGPEFLTYFQNEAQLEKSRLLSDRFSAERPKGSFSTLEIQRTEQGDSAMYLCASSLLGANTEAFFGQGTRLTVV.